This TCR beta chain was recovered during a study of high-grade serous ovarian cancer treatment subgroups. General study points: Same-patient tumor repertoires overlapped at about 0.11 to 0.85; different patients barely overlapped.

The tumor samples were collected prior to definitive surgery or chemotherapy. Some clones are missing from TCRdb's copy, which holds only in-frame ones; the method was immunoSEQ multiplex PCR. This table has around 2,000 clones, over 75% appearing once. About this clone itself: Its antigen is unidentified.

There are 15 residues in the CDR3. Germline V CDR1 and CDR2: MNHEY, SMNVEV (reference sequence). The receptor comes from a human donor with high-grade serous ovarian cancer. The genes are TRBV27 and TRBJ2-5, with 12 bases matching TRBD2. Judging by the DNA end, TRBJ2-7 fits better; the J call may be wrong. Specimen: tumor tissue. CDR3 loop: CASSLSSGGAYEQYF. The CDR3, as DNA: TGTGCCAGCAGTTTGTCTAGCGGGGGGGCCTACGAGCAGTACTTC.